These T cell receptor beta chains were read from a single sample in a study of OX40 agonist ivuxolimab in advanced cancers. The protocol was immunoSEQ multiplex PCR, while the TCRdb copy is restricted to in-frame clones and leaves out a portion. The sample holds tens of thousands of clones, approximately 85% seen once. The sample in question was CD4+ or CD8+ T cells sorted from blood, obtained in a trial of the OX40 agonist ivuxolimab. The origin of the receptors is an adult with an advanced solid tumor such as melanoma, head and neck, liver or kidney cancer. Both conserved end residues are part of each CDR3. Each record gives: J gene, D gene, V gene, clone size, CDR3 length, CDR3 protein, CDR3 DNA. D genes are given only for firm matches. Clone size is shown for a subset of rows, as once, few, many or a class of expanded clone.

TRBJ1-3,TRBD1,TRBV5-8,-,16,CASSFSGTGVGNTIYF,TGTGCCAGCAGCTTCTCCGGGACAGGGGTTGGAAACACCATATATTTT
TRBJ2-1,TRBD2,TRBV7-2,-,15,CASSLMRGGKNEQFF,TGTGCCAGCAGCTTAATGCGGGGGGGCAAGAATGAGCAGTTCTTC
TRBJ1-1,-,TRBV6-5,-,15,CASSSRTEWDTEAFF,TGTGCCAGCAGTTCCAGGACCGAGTGGGACACTGAAGCTTTCTTT
TRBJ2-5,-,TRBV9,-,17,CASSPWGGLAIGETQYF,TGTGCCAGCAGCCCCTGGGGGGGGCTAGCGATAGGAGAGACCCAGTACTTC
TRBJ2-7,TRBD1,TRBV27,-,14,CASSLGTGPFEQYF,TGTGCCAGCAGTTTAGGGACAGGGCCTTTCGAGCAGTACTTC
TRBJ2-1,-,TRBV7-2,-,12,CASSFQGYEQFF,TGTGCCAGCAGCTTTCAGGGTTACGAGCAGTTCTTC
TRBJ2-1,TRBD2,TRBV19,-,14,CARGTSGRYNEQFF,TGTGCCAGAGGGACTAGCGGACGCTACAATGAGCAGTTCTTC
TRBJ2-2,-,TRBV18,-,15,CASPRGGLNTGELFF,TGTGCCAGCCCCCGTGGGGGGCTGAACACCGGGGAGCTGTTTTTT
TRBJ1-1,-,TRBV27,few,13,CASSLPGNTEAFF,TGTGCCAGCAGTTTACCTGGGAACACTGAAGCTTTCTTT
TRBJ1-6,-,TRBV4-2,-,18,CASSQDLSSASYNSPLHF,TGTGCCAGCAGCCAAGATCTATCATCGGCCAGTTATAATTCACCCCTCCACTTT
TRBJ1-4,-,TRBV4-3,-,17,CASSQEWSDGYNEKLFF,TGCGCCAGCAGCCAAGAGTGGTCGGACGGATATAATGAAAAACTGTTTTTT
TRBJ1-1,TRBD1,TRBV2,-,15,CASSESGQGFAEAFF,TGTGCCAGCAGTGAATCGGGACAGGGGTTCGCTGAAGCTTTCTTT
TRBJ2-5,-,TRBV6-5,-,14,CASSNLGAQETQYF,TGTGCCAGCAGTAACCTGGGGGCTCAAGAGACCCAGTACTTC
TRBJ1-1,TRBD1,TRBV11-1,-,16,CASSRDRGRVDTEAFF,TGTGCCAGCAGCCGGGACAGGGGGCGTGTGGACACTGAAGCTTTCTTT
TRBJ2-7,-,TRBV6-5,-,15,CASSYPRGFPYEQYF,TGTGCCAGCAGTTACCCCCGGGGGTTCCCCTACGAGCAGTACTTC
TRBJ2-3,TRBD1,TRBV9,-,16,CASSQQGARGTDTQYF,TGTGCCAGCAGCCAACAGGGGGCTAGGGGCACAGATACGCAGTATTTT
TRBJ2-5,TRBD2,TRBV9,-,14,CASSGSGGAETQYF,TGTGCCAGCAGCGGTAGCGGGGGGGCAGAGACCCAGTACTTC
TRBJ1-2,-,TRBV9,-,13,CASSVGGDYGYTF,TGTGCCAGCAGCGTAGGCGGAGACTATGGCTACACCTTC
TRBJ2-7,-,TRBV7-9,-,13,CASSLVLGAEQYF,TGTGCCAGCAGCTTAGTTTTGGGCGCAGAGCAGTACTTC
TRBJ2-7,-,TRBV15,-,11,CATSSHYEQYF,TGTGCCACCAGCTCCCACTACGAGCAGTACTTC
TRBJ2-3,-,TRBV29-1,-,13,CSVEWVGTDTQYF,TGCAGCGTTGAATGGGTTGGGACAGATACGCAGTATTTT
TRBJ2-5,TRBD1,TRBV7-6,-,15,CASSLDRAWGETQYF,TGTGCCAGCAGCTTGGACAGGGCATGGGGGGAGACCCAGTACTTC
TRBJ2-1,TRBD2,TRBV6-5,-,15,CASTVAGGLGNEQFF,TGTGCCAGCACTGTAGCGGGGGGGCTGGGGAATGAGCAGTTCTTC
TRBJ2-1,TRBD2,TRBV5-1,once,14,CASSLVGGINEQFF,TGCGCCAGCAGCTTGGTCGGGGGGATCAATGAGCAGTTCTTC
TRBJ2-7,TRBD1,TRBV30,-,16,CAWSPRGQGRTYEQYF,TGTGCCTGGTCCCCCCGGGGACAGGGGAGGACCTACGAGCAGTACTTC
TRBJ2-5,-,TRBV9,-,16,CASSVDAGYSSETQYF,TGTGCCAGCAGCGTAGATGCCGGGTACTCATCGGAGACCCAGTACTTC
TRBJ2-1,TRBD2,TRBV5-1,few,15,CASSLVAGGGNEQFF,TGCGCCAGCAGCTTGGTCGCGGGAGGGGGCAATGAGCAGTTCTTC
TRBJ2-7,TRBD2,TRBV27,few,14,CASRLAGNSYEQYF,TGTGCCAGCAGATTAGCGGGGAACTCCTACGAGCAGTACTTC
TRBJ1-5,-,TRBV30,-,14,CAWSYYNSNQPQHF,TGTGCCTGGAGTTATTACAATAGCAATCAGCCCCAGCATTTT
TRBJ1-1,-,TRBV9,-,14,CASSVDRIDTEAFF,TGTGCCAGCAGCGTAGACAGGATCGACACTGAAGCTTTCTTT
TRBJ1-2,-,TRBV11-2,-,13,CASSLGPDGGYTF,TGTGCCAGCAGCTTAGGACCTGACGGGGGCTACACCTTC
TRBJ2-7,TRBD2,TRBV6-6,-,14,CASTKDGAGVEEYF,TGTGCCAGCACCAAGGACGGGGCGGGGGTCGAGGAGTACTTC
TRBJ2-3,-,TRBV4-3,once,16,CASSQEPGVGADTQYF,TGCGCCAGCAGCCAAGAACCGGGGGTAGGGGCAGATACGCAGTATTTT
TRBJ1-2,-,TRBV27,once,13,CASSPTLNYGYTF,TGTGCCAGCAGCCCGACACTTAACTATGGCTACACCTTC
TRBJ1-1,TRBD1,TRBV5-1,medium-sized,15,CASSLEGQLNTEAFF,TGCGCCAGCAGCTTGGAGGGACAGCTGAACACTGAAGCTTTCTTT
TRBJ1-2,-,TRBV11-2,-,14,CASSLDLEAYGYTF,TGTGCCAGCAGCTTAGATCTGGAGGCCTATGGCTACACCTTC
TRBJ1-5,-,TRBV9,-,15,CASSVDGRGNQPQHF,TGTGCCAGCAGCGTAGATGGCAGAGGTAATCAGCCCCAGCATTTT
TRBJ2-3,-,TRBV6-5,once,13,CASSLSRTDTQYF,TGTGCCAGCAGTTTGAGCCGCACAGATACGCAGTATTTT
TRBJ1-2,-,TRBV4-3,-,14,CASSQGQPFYGYTF,TGCGCCAGCAGCCAAGGACAGCCATTCTATGGCTACACCTTC
TRBJ2-7,-,TRBV6-1,once,12,CASSAGSYEQYF,TGTGCCAGCAGTGCTGGATCCTACGAGCAGTACTTC
TRBJ2-3,-,TRBV4-3,-,17,CASSQNSGGGPTDTQYF,TGCGCCAGCAGCCAAAACAGTGGGGGGGGCCCCACAGATACGCAGTATTTT
TRBJ2-7,-,TRBV7-9,-,15,CASSLGATSIYEQYF,TGTGCCAGCAGCTTAGGGGCAACTAGCATCTACGAGCAGTACTTC
TRBJ2-3,TRBD2,TRBV29-1,-,15,CSVEGLAGGENTQYF,TGCAGCGTTGAAGGACTAGCGGGAGGGGAAAATACGCAGTATTTT
TRBJ1-3,TRBD1,TRBV7-2,-,15,CASSLEDRERDTIYF,TGTGCCAGCAGCTTAGAGGACAGGGAACGTGACACCATATATTTT
TRBJ1-1,-,TRBV6-5,-,11,CASTIGTEAFF,TGTGCCAGCACCATCGGGACTGAAGCTTTCTTT
TRBJ2-7,-,TRBV27,-,17,CASSEVPDPGGGYEQYF,TGTGCCAGCAGCGAGGTCCCCGACCCGGGGGGCGGCTACGAGCAGTACTTC
TRBJ2-3,TRBD2,TRBV19,-,15,CASSIAGREADTQYF,TGTGCCAGTAGTATAGCTGGGCGGGAGGCGGATACGCAGTATTTT
TRBJ2-7,TRBD2,TRBV11-2,-,17,CASSPRLAGYDWNEQYF,TGTGCCAGCAGCCCCCGACTAGCGGGGTACGATTGGAACGAGCAGTACTTC
TRBJ1-5,-,TRBV27,-,13,CASRPFSNQPQHF,TGTGCCAGCAGGCCCTTTAGCAATCAGCCCCAGCATTTT
TRBJ2-3,-,TRBV9,-,14,CASSVGHNTDTQYF,TGTGCCAGCAGCGTAGGGCACAACACAGATACGCAGTATTTT
TRBJ2-7,-,TRBV27,-,13,CASAGVGFHEQYF,TGTGCCTCTGCGGGTGTGGGGTTCCACGAGCAGTACTTC
TRBJ1-2,-,TRBV9,-,15,CASSVDTDRHYGYTF,TGTGCCAGCAGCGTAGATACAGACCGGCACTATGGCTACACCTTC
TRBJ2-2,-,TRBV6-4,-,14,CASSDDRDPGELFF,TGTGCCAGCAGTGACGATCGGGACCCCGGGGAGCTGTTTTTT
TRBJ2-7,-,TRBV30,-,16,CAWRTGTSDQPYEQYF,TGTGCCTGGAGAACCGGGACATCCGACCAACCTTACGAGCAGTACTTC
TRBJ2-3,TRBD2,TRBV4-3,-,17,CASSQDVASGSTDTQYF,TGCGCCAGCAGCCAAGATGTAGCTAGCGGTTCCACAGATACGCAGTATTTT
TRBJ2-1,TRBD2,TRBV19,hyperexpanded,15,CASSTTSGSYNEQFF,TGTGCCAGTAGTACTACTAGCGGGAGCTACAATGAGCAGTTCTTC
TRBJ2-3,TRBD1,TRBV7-9,-,15,CASSIDRGRADTQYF,TGTGCCAGCAGCATCGACAGGGGGCGAGCAGATACGCAGTATTTT